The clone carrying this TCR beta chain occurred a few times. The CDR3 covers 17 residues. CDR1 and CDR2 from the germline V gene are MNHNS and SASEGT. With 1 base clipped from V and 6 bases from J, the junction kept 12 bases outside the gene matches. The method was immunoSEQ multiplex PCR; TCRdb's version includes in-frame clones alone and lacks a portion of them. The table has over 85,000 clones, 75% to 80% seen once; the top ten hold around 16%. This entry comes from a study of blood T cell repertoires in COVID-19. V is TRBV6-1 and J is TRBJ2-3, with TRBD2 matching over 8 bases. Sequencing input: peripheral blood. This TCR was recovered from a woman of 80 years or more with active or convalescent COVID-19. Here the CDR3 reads CASSEVGSGTPGDTQYF. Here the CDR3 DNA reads TGTGCCAGCAGTGAAGTGGGTAGCGGGACCCCTGGGGATACGCAGTATTTT.